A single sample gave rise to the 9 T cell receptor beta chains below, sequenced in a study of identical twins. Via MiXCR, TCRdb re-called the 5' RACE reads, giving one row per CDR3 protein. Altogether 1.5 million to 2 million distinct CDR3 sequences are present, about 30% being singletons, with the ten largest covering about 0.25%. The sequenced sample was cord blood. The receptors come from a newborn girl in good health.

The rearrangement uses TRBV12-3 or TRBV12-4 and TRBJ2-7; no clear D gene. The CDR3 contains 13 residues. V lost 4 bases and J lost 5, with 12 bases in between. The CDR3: CASSSNPTHEQYF. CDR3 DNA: TGTGCCAGCAGTTCTAACCCCACTCACGAGCAGTACTTC.

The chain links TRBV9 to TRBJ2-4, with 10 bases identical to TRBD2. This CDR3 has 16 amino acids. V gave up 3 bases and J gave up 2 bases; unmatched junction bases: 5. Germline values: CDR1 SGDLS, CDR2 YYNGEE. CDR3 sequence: CASSASGGLPKNIQYF. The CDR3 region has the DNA TGTGCCAGCAGCGCTAGCGGGGGCCTTCCCAAAAACATTCAGTACTTC.

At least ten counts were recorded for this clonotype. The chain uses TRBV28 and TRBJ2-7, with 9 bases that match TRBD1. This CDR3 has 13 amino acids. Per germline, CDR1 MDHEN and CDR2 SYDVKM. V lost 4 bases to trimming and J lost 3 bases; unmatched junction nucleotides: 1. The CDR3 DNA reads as TGTGCCAGCAGTTCGGGACAGGGCTACGAGCAGTACTTC. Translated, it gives CASSSGQGYEQYF.

The CDR3 protein is CASSRGDDEQYF. CDR3 coding DNA: TGTGCCAGCAGCCGTGGGGACGATGAGCAGTACTTC. The chain employs TRBV12-3 or TRBV12-4 and TRBJ2-5; tentatively, D is TRBD1 or TRBD2 (5 bases each). V lost 6 bases, J lost 11 bases, and 16 bases lay in between. This CDR3 contains 12 residues.

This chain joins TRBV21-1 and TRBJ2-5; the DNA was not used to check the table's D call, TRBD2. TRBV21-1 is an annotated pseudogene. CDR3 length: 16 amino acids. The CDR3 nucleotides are TGTGCCAGCAGCAAAGTAGGCGGGAGGGCAAACAATGAGCAGTACTTC. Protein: CASSKVGGRANNEQYF.

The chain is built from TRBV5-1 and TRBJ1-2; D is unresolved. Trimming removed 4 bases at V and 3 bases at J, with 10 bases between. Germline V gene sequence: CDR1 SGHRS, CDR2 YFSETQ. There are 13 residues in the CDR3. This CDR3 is CASSPDDHYGYTF. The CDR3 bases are TGCGCCAGCAGCCCGGACGATCACTATGGCTACACCTTC.

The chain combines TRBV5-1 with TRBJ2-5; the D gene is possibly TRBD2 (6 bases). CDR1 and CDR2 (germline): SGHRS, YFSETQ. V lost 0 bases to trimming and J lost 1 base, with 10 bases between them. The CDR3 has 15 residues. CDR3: CASSLEGSGQETQYF. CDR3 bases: TGCGCCAGCAGCTTGGAGGGTAGCGGCCAAGAGACCCAGTACTTC.

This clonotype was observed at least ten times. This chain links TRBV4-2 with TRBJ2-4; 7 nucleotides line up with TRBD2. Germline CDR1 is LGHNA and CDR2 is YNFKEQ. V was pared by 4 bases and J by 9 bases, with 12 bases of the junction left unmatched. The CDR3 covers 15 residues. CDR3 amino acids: CASSPLSGDVGIQYF. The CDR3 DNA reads TGTGCCAGCAGCCCGCTGAGCGGGGATGTGGGCATTCAGTACTTC.

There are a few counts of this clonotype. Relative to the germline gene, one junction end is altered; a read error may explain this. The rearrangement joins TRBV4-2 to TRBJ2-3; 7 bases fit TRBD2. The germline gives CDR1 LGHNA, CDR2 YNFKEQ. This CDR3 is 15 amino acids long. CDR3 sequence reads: CAGSQGQRGADTQYF. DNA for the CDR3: TGTGCCGGCAGCCAAGGCCAGCGGGGTGCAGATACGCAGTATTTT.